Listed below are T cell receptor beta chains from one sample, sequenced in a study of CD8 T cells in Susac syndrome. Via MiXCR, TCRdb re-called the immunoSEQ multiplex PCR reads, giving one row per CDR3 protein. The sample contains around 200,000 distinct CDR3 sequences, 85% to 95% of which appear only once. Sequences were obtained from CD4+ T cells from PBMCs. Every receptor here comes from a human donor with multiple sclerosis. Both conserved end residues are part of each CDR3. The D gene is left open where the match is weak. Rows give clone size only sometimes, using once, few, many, or a class for an expanded clone.

D: NA
V: TRBV11-2
J: TRBJ2-7
size: once
DNA: TGTGCCAGCCTGGTGGGCCGCGAGCAGTACTTC
CDR3: CASLVGREQYF

D: TRBD2
V: TRBV4-2
J: TRBJ2-5
size: NA
DNA: TGTGCCAGCAGCCAAGGGGTAGCGGGGATGAGAGAGACCCAGTACTTC
CDR3: CASSQGVAGMRETQYF

D: NA
V: TRBV7-2
J: TRBJ2-1
size: NA
DNA: TGTGCCAGCACGAGGGGTGGGAATGAGCAGTTCTTC
CDR3: CASTRGGNEQFF

D: NA
V: TRBV18
J: TRBJ2-7
size: NA
DNA: TGTGCCAGCTCTCCCGGACAGCCCTACGAGCAGTACTTC
CDR3: CASSPGQPYEQYF

D: NA
V: TRBV6-5
J: TRBJ2-2
size: NA
DNA: TGTGCCAGCAGTTACTCTTTGAACGTGGTAACCGGGGAGCTGTTTTTT
CDR3: CASSYSLNVVTGELFF

D: NA
V: TRBV7-2
J: TRBJ2-3
size: NA
DNA: TGTGCCAGCAGCATAGATCTGAAAGATACGCAGTATTTT
CDR3: CASSIDLKDTQYF

D: TRBD2
V: TRBV6-5
J: TRBJ2-7
size: NA
DNA: TGTGCCAGCAGGGCCGGGACTAGCGGCGAGCAGTACTTC
CDR3: CASRAGTSGEQYF

D: NA
V: TRBV30
J: TRBJ1-2
size: once
DNA: TGTGCCTGGACAATAGGGGTCTATGGCTACACCTTC
CDR3: CAWTIGVYGYTF

D: TRBD1
V: TRBV20-1
J: TRBJ2-5
size: NA
DNA: TGCAGTGCTAGAGGAGGGACAGGCGCACAAGAGACCCAGTACTTC
CDR3: CSARGGTGAQETQYF

D: NA
V: TRBV2
J: TRBJ1-1
size: NA
DNA: TGTGCCAGCAGACAGGGTAAGAACACTGAAGCTTTCTTT
CDR3: CASRQGKNTEAFF

D: NA
V: TRBV30
J: TRBJ2-2
size: NA
DNA: TGTGCCTGGAGTGTACTTGCCACCGGGGAGCTGTTTTTT
CDR3: CAWSVLATGELFF

D: NA
V: TRBV18
J: TRBJ2-7
size: NA
DNA: TGTGCCAGCTCACCGACACGGATCTACGAGCAGTACTTC
CDR3: CASSPTRIYEQYF

D: NA
V: TRBV3-1
J: TRBJ1-6
size: NA
DNA: TGTGCCAGCAGCCCCCCTGGAGGATCTAATTCACCCCTCCACTTT
CDR3: CASSPPGGSNSPLHF

D: TRBD1
V: TRBV12-3/TRBV12-4
J: TRBJ1-2
size: NA
DNA: TGTGCCAGCAGTCCAGGGACAGCTGATGGCTACACCTTC
CDR3: CASSPGTADGYTF

D: NA
V: TRBV7-8
J: TRBJ1-1
size: NA
DNA: TGTGCCAGCAGCACCGAAATACGGAACACTGAAGCTTTCTTT
CDR3: CASSTEIRNTEAFF

D: TRBD1
V: TRBV5-1
J: TRBJ2-1
size: NA
DNA: TGCGCCACCTCCAGGGGACAGGGGGCGGGCGAGCAGTTCTTC
CDR3: CATSRGQGAGEQFF

D: NA
V: TRBV20-1
J: TRBJ1-6
size: NA
DNA: TGCAGTGCCCCGAGAGATAGAGCTTCACCCCTCCACTTT
CDR3: CSAPRDRASPLHF

D: TRBD1
V: TRBV30
J: TRBJ1-5
size: NA
DNA: TGTGCCTGGAGTCAGGGACAGTCTTCCAATCAGCCCCAGCATTTT
CDR3: CAWSQGQSSNQPQHF

D: NA
V: TRBV3-1
J: TRBJ2-3
size: NA
DNA: TGTGCCAGCAGCCAAGGTCACTCCACAGGAGGTAGCACAGATACGCAGTATTTT
CDR3: CASSQGHSTGGSTDTQYF

D: TRBD1
V: TRBV19
J: TRBJ1-6
size: NA
DNA: TGTGCCAGTAGTACACCCCGGGACAGGGGTCAGTCACCCCTCCACTTT
CDR3: CASSTPRDRGQSPLHF

D: NA
V: TRBV20-1
J: TRBJ2-3
size: NA
DNA: TGCAGTGCAGCAGAATCCACAGATACGCAGTATTTT
CDR3: CSAAESTDTQYF

D: NA
V: TRBV7-9
J: TRBJ1-2
size: NA
DNA: TGTGCCAGCAGCATCCAATCAACAGGGATCTCGGGCTACACCTTC
CDR3: CASSIQSTGISGYTF

D: NA
V: TRBV3-1
J: TRBJ2-3
size: NA
DNA: TGTGCCAGCAGCCAACTAGCAGATACGCAGTATTTT
CDR3: CASSQLADTQYF

D: TRBD2
V: TRBV18
J: TRBJ2-3
size: NA
DNA: TGTGCCAGCTCACCACCGGGAGGGGCTACGCAGTATTTT
CDR3: CASSPPGGATQYF

D: NA
V: TRBV18
J: TRBJ1-1
size: few
DNA: TGTGCCAGCTCACCACCTCCCGGCACTGAAGCTTTCTTT
CDR3: CASSPPPGTEAFF

D: NA
V: TRBV6-1
J: TRBJ1-6
size: NA
DNA: TGTGCCAGCAGGACGCCGGGACAAATAAATTCACCCCTCCACTTT
CDR3: CASRTPGQINSPLHF

D: NA
V: TRBV18
J: TRBJ2-4
size: once
DNA: TGTGCCAGCTCACCACCCGCAGAAAACATTCAGTACTTC
CDR3: CASSPPAENIQYF

D: TRBD2
V: TRBV9
J: TRBJ2-2
size: once
DNA: TGTGCCAGCAGCGTACGGGGGGGCGACACCGGGGAGCTGTTTTTT
CDR3: CASSVRGGDTGELFF

D: NA
V: TRBV9
J: TRBJ1-2
size: NA
DNA: TGTGCCAGCAGCGTAGAGGCAGACTATGGCTACACCTTC
CDR3: CASSVEADYGYTF

D: NA
V: TRBV23-1
J: TRBJ1-6
size: once
DNA: TGCGCCAGCACCTACTTCGGACCCCTCCACTTT
CDR3: CASTYFGPLHF

D: TRBD2
V: TRBV3-1
J: TRBJ2-3
size: NA
DNA: TGTGCCAGCAGCGCTACTAGCGATACAGATACGCAGTATTTT
CDR3: CASSATSDTDTQYF

D: TRBD1
V: TRBV29-1
J: TRBJ1-1
size: NA
DNA: TGCAGCGTGTTTCTACAGGGGGATGTGAACACTGAAGCTTTCTTT
CDR3: CSVFLQGDVNTEAFF

D: NA
V: TRBV3-1
J: TRBJ1-2
size: NA
DNA: TGTGCCAGCAGCCAAGATGGGGGGGGAAGAGGCTACACCTTC
CDR3: CASSQDGGGRGYTF

D: NA
V: TRBV5-4
J: TRBJ2-1
size: NA
DNA: TGTGCCAGCAGCTTGGCTGGCGGGGACCCCGTTAAGTTCTTC
CDR3: CASSLAGGDPVKFF

D: NA
V: TRBV30
J: TRBJ1-5
size: NA
DNA: TGTGCCTGGAGTGCGGGTCTTAGCAATCAGCCCCAGCATTTT
CDR3: CAWSAGLSNQPQHF

D: NA
V: TRBV5-1
J: TRBJ1-6
size: NA
DNA: TGTGCCAGCAGTTTGGAGAATTCACCCCTCCACTTT
CDR3: CASSLENSPLHF

D: TRBD1
V: TRBV4-1
J: TRBJ2-7
size: once
DNA: TGCGCCAGCAGCCATGGACCGACAGGGGGGTACGAGCAGTACTTC
CDR3: CASSHGPTGGYEQYF

D: TRBD1
V: TRBV30
J: TRBJ1-2
size: NA
DNA: TGTGCCTGGAGCACAGAGGGGGCGAGCGGCTACACCTTC
CDR3: CAWSTEGASGYTF

D: NA
V: TRBV12-5
J: TRBJ1-1
size: NA
DNA: TGTGCTAGTAGTCGCTGGAACACTGAAGCTTTCTTT
CDR3: CASSRWNTEAFF

D: TRBD1
V: TRBV6-5
J: TRBJ1-6
size: NA
DNA: TGTGCCAGCAGAGACACAGGGGGCGATTCACCCCTCCACTTT
CDR3: CASRDTGGDSPLHF

D: TRBD1
V: TRBV20-1
J: TRBJ2-3
size: NA
DNA: TGCAGTGCTCTTACAGGGGGCTGGACAGATACGCAGTATTTT
CDR3: CSALTGGWTDTQYF

D: NA
V: TRBV5-6
J: TRBJ1-1
size: NA
DNA: TGTGCCAGCAGCGGGGGTGCAGGTAAGACTGAAGCTTTCTTT
CDR3: CASSGGAGKTEAFF

D: TRBD2
V: TRBV6-6
J: TRBJ2-3
size: NA
DNA: TGTGCCAGCAGTGGGGGACTAGTCAAAGATACGCAGTATTTT
CDR3: CASSGGLVKDTQYF

D: NA
V: TRBV14
J: TRBJ2-1
size: few
DNA: TGTGCCAGCAGCCAAGTGTATGAGCAGTTCTTC
CDR3: CASSQVYEQFF

D: NA
V: TRBV28
J: TRBJ2-5
size: NA
DNA: TGTGCCAGCACCCCCACCGGCGAGACCCAGTACTTC
CDR3: CASTPTGETQYF

D: NA
V: TRBV20-1
J: TRBJ1-5
size: NA
DNA: TGCAGTGCTAGAGACGCCGGCAATCAGCCCCAGCATTTT
CDR3: CSARDAGNQPQHF

D: NA
V: TRBV9
J: TRBJ1-4
size: NA
DNA: TGTGCCAGCAGCGTAGACGCCGGAGAAAAACTGTTTTTT
CDR3: CASSVDAGEKLFF

D: NA
V: TRBV12-3/TRBV12-4
J: TRBJ2-3
size: NA
DNA: TGTGCCAGCAGCTCGTTCGGACAGGATACGCAGTATTTT
CDR3: CASSSFGQDTQYF